A single T cell receptor beta chain is shown here with its context. Germline CDR1 LNHNV, CDR2 YYDKDF (reference sequence). V was cut by 9 bases and J by 7 bases, with 16 bases left in between. The CDR3 has 13 amino acids. Assay used: immunoSEQ multiplex PCR; TCRdb lists only in-frame clones, some missing. The top ten hold 8% to 11% of the sample, which has about 210,000 clones, around 84% seen once. The sample is drawn from a study of blood T cell repertoires in COVID-19. Study information: Acute and convalescent COVID-19 samples came from the United States, Italy and Spain.

This receptor was identified in a woman over 75 with COVID-19, enrolled during active disease. The sample taken for sequencing was peripheral blood. V and J are TRBV15 and TRBJ2-1; D is perhaps TRBD2 (6 bases). Here the CDR3 DNA reads TGTGCCACATCCGTGACTAGAAGAAATGAGCAGTTCTTC. This translates into CATSVTRRNEQFF.